Given below is one T cell receptor (beta chain) in context. Sequencing was performed with immunoSEQ multiplex PCR; in TCRdb, only in-frame clones are kept and a portion is missing. In the table there are 210,000 or so clones, 85% to 90% of which are singletons. The data belong to a study of blood T cell repertoires in COVID-19. The germline V and J ends were trimmed by 5 bases and 7 bases, with 24 bases remaining between them. Per germline, CDR1 SQVTM and CDR2 ANQGSEA. The length of the CDR3 is 16 residues. The chain employs TRBV29-1 and TRBJ1-5, with D possibly TRBD1 on 6 matching bases. The sequencing sample was made of peripheral blood. The sequence derives from a man younger than 40 with COVID-19, enrolled during active disease. In DNA, the CDR3 is TGCAGCGTTAAGGTAGGCGCGGGGGGCTTTGAACAGCCCCAGCATTTT. It codes for CSVKVGAGGFEQPQHF. Using reference TRBV29-1 and TRBJ1-5 for the parts outside the CDR3, the full variable domain is SAVISQKPSRDICQRGTSLTIQCQVDSQVTMMFWYRQQPGQSLTLIATANQGSEATYESGFVIDKFPISRPNLTFSTLTVSNMSPEDSSIYLCSVKVGAGGFEQPQHFGDGTRLSIL.